The 6 T cell receptor beta chains below all came from one sample that was sequenced in a study of T cell responses to AZD1222 COVID-19 vaccine. Sequenced by immunoSEQ multiplex PCR; TCRdb stores in-frame clones only, minus some. Here the sample spans some 130,000 clones, approximately 90% being singletons. Specimen: peripheral blood, collected on day 0 of AZD1222 vaccination. All receptors come from an adult in good health.

The chain is built from TRBV7-3 and TRBJ2-3, with 11 bases matching TRBD1. From germline, CDR1 is SGHTA and CDR2 FQGTGA. The CDR3 runs 16 residues. V trimming: 3 bases; J trimming: 3 bases; junction bases outside the gene matches: 5. The CDR3 is CASSLTGTGGTDTQYF. The CDR3, as DNA: TGTGCCAGCAGCTTGACCGGGACAGGGGGAACAGATACGCAGTATTTT.

This rearrangement joins TRBV6-5 to TRBJ2-2; 10 nucleotides align to TRBD1. The CDR3 runs 15 residues. In germline, CDR1 is MNHEY, CDR2 SVGAGI. The J segment lost 5 bases and the V segment lost 6 bases, leaving 6 bases of the junction unmatched. The CDR3: CASRPDRGQTGELFF. The CDR3, as DNA: TGTGCCAGCAGACCCGACAGGGGGCAGACCGGGGAGCTGTTTTTT.

The chain couples TRBV15 to TRBJ1-4, with 7 bases matching TRBD1. Germline lookup yields CDR1 LNHNV and CDR2 YYDKDF (reference sequence). This CDR3 is built from 14 residues. V lost 5 bases to trimming and J lost 8 bases; unmatched junction nucleotides: 8. CDR3 sequence reads: CATSWRGGEEKLFF. The CDR3, as DNA: TGTGCCACCAGCTGGAGAGGGGGCGAAGAAAAACTGTTTTTT.

The chain has TRBV28 and TRBJ2-5; D could derive from TRBD1 or TRBD2 (5 bases each). The CDR3 length is 15 residues. The germline CDR1 and CDR2 sequences are MDHEN and SYDVKM. The V end was cut by 5 bases, the J end by 1 base, with 14 bases between. In DNA, the CDR3 is TGTGCCAGCAGTCCCCCACTCGGGGCCCAAGAGACCCAGTACTTC. Translating it yields CASSPPLGAQETQYF. Full variable domain (outside the CDR3, taken from reference TRBV28 and TRBJ2-5): DVKVTQSSRYLVKRTGEKVFLECVQDMDHENMFWYRQDPGLGLRLIYFSYDVKMKEKGDIPEGYSVSREKKERFSLILESASTNQTSMYLCASSPPLGAQETQYFGPGTRLLVL.

This clone appeared a single time. This chain uses TRBV5-1 with TRBJ2-2; D is undetermined. V lost 0 bases to trimming and J lost 5 bases, with 8 bases between them. This CDR3 has 14 amino acids. Germline V gives CDR1 SGHRS, CDR2 YFSETQ. In DNA, the CDR3 is TGCGCCAGCAGCTTGGCCACAATAACCGGGGAGCTGTTTTTT. It translates to CASSLATITGELFF.

The chain has TRBV5-1 and TRBJ2-1, with 8 bases identical to TRBD2. V dropped 3 bases and J dropped 0; count of bases not matched to a gene: 5. Per the germline V gene, CDR1 is SGHRS and CDR2 is YFSETQ. The CDR3 consists of 16 residues. CDR3 residues: CASSSTSGLSYNEQFF. The CDR3 nucleotides are TGCGCCAGCAGCTCAACTAGCGGCCTCTCCTACAATGAGCAGTTCTTC.